The 26 T cell receptor beta chains reported below all come from one sample, sequenced in a study of response to subunit inactivated influenza vaccine. Each CDR3 protein gets one entry after TCRdb re-called the RT-PCR reads with MiXCR. The repertoire holds some 850,000 distinct CDR3 sequences, with approximately 18% as singletons. The sample here was PBMCs from blood, taken more than 4 days after vaccination. The receptors shown here come from a man over 45 who received an inactivated influenza vaccine.

This clonotype came up a few times. The chain recombines TRBV12-3 or TRBV12-4 with TRBJ2-2; 7 bases line up with TRBD1. The CDR3 is made up of 15 amino acids. The V gene end was trimmed by 6 bases and the J gene end by 9 bases; junction bases not matched to a gene: 13. The DNA for the CDR3 is TGTGCCAGCAGACGCGACAGGGTCCCGTCCCGGGAGCTGTTTTTT. This gives the protein CASRRDRVPSRELFF.

This clonotype was recorded a few times. V is TRBV9 and J is TRBJ2-2, with a tentative D call TRBD1 (5 bases). V shed 0 bases and J shed 1 base, with 10 bases lying between them. The CDR3 spans 16 residues. Germline V lookup: CDR1 SGDLS, CDR2 YYNGEE. In DNA form, the CDR3 reads TGTGCCAGCAGCGTAGCTGGGGCGAGGAACACCGGGGAGCTGTTTTTT. Encoded protein: CASSVAGARNTGELFF. Based on the CDR3 plus reference TRBV9 and TRBJ2-2, the full variable domain is DSGVTQTPKHLITATGQRVTLRCSPRSGDLSVYWYQQSLDQGLQFLIQYYNGEERAKGNILERFSAQQFPDLHSELNLSSLELGDSALYFCASSVAGARNTGELFFGEGSRLTVL.

Only a few counts were recorded for this clonotype. V gene TRBV24-1 combines with J gene TRBJ2-1, with 9 bases that match TRBD2. The CDR3 covers 16 residues. Per the germline V gene, CDR1 is KGHDR and CDR2 is SFDVKD. The trim removed 3 bases at V and 4 bases at J, leaving 6 bases unmatched. In DNA form, the CDR3 reads TGTGCCACCAGTGATACCCTGACTAGCGGTTACAATGAGCAGTTCTTC. Translated, it gives CATSDTLTSGYNEQFF.

V gene TRBV5-5 combines with J gene TRBJ2-6; no firm D call. The V gene's germline CDR1 is SGHKS and CDR2 YYEKEE (reference sequence). The CDR3 sequence is 15 residues long. V was trimmed by 4 bases and J by 0 bases, leaving 8 bases between them. This chain's CDR3 is CASSDDLSGANVLTF. CDR3 DNA sequence: TGTGCCAGCAGCGATGATCTCTCTGGGGCCAACGTCCTGACTTTC.

This clonotype was found many times. This CDR3 reads CASSLMLASTDTQYF. As DNA, the CDR3 is TGTGCCAGCAGTTTAATGCTAGCTAGCACAGATACGCAGTATTTT. The chain is built from TRBV12-3 or TRBV12-4 and TRBJ2-3, with D possibly matching TRBD2 (5 bases). Trimming took off 2 bases at V and 0 bases at J, with 9 bases between the two ends. The CDR3 length is 15 residues.

V usage is TRBV25-1 and J usage is TRBJ1-1, with D perhaps TRBD1 (6 bases). Germline V lookup: CDR1 MGHDK, CDR2 SYGVNS. The CDR3 spans 13 residues. V was shortened by 8 bases and J by 4 bases, with 14 bases between the two germline ends. The CDR3 nucleotides read TGTGCCAGCCGAACAAGGGGGAGCACTGAAGCTTTCTTT. Translating it yields CASRTRGSTEAFF.

This clonotype was seen a handful of times. This chain uses TRBV7-2 with TRBJ2-1; the D gene is possibly TRBD2 (6 bases). V lost 1 base, J lost 7 bases, and 14 bases lay in between. From germline, CDR1 is SGHTA and CDR2 FQGNSA. The CDR3 has 15 amino acids. In nucleotides, the CDR3 is TGTGCCAGCAGCTTAGTCGGCCCGCGGGGAAATGAGCAGTTCTTC. Translation gives CASSLVGPRGNEQFF. The entire variable domain, with the rest obtained from reference TRBV7-2 and TRBJ2-1, is as follows: GAGVSQSPSNKVTEKGKDVELRCDPISGHTALYWYRQSLGQGLEFLIYFQGNSAPDKSGLPSDRFSAERTGGSVSTLTIQRTQQEDSAVYLCASSLVGPRGNEQFFGPGTRLTVL.

The chain links TRBV7-9 to TRBJ1-4; tentatively, D is TRBD1 (6 bases). Between the trimmed V and J ends, which lost 1 base and 3 bases, there was a span of 9 bases. The CDR3 runs to 15 residues. Germline V gene sequence: CDR1 SEHNR, CDR2 FQNEAQ (reference sequence). The chain's CDR3 is CASSLGQAPNEKLFF. In DNA, the CDR3 is TGTGCCAGCAGCTTAGGACAGGCCCCTAATGAAAAACTGTTTTTT.

This clonotype was counted many times. This chain connects TRBV29-1 to TRBJ2-2, with TRBD1 as a possible D gene (5 bases). In germline, CDR1 is SQVTM, CDR2 ANQGSEA. The CDR3 consists of 13 residues. Between the trimmed V and J ends, which lost 3 bases and 2 bases, there was a span of 7 bases. This CDR3 is CSVEDINTGELFF. Written as DNA, the CDR3 is TGCAGCGTTGAGGACATAAACACCGGGGAGCTGTTTTTT.

The chain joins TRBV10-3 to TRBJ1-1, with TRBD1 identical over 7 bases. The CDR3 length is 14 residues. V was pared by 6 bases and J by 2 bases, with 6 bases of the junction left unmatched. Looked up from germline, CDR1 is ENHRY and CDR2 is SYGVKD. The CDR3 spells CAIRSGTVNTEAFF. CDR3 nucleotide sequence: TGTGCCATCAGATCTGGGACAGTCAACACTGAAGCTTTCTTT.

J is TRBJ2-4 and V is TRBV18; TRBD1 matches at 11 bases. V lost 0 bases to trimming and J lost 0 bases; unmatched junction nucleotides: 4. CDR1 is KGHSH, CDR2 LQKENI, per germline. This CDR3 is built from 18 residues. The CDR3 region has the DNA TGTGCCAGCTCACCACCGGACAGGGGGCCCCTAGCCAAAAACATTCAGTACTTC. Protein product: CASSPPDRGPLAKNIQYF.

This chain connects TRBV29-1 to TRBJ2-2; no clear D gene. Deletions cut 4 bases from V and 1 base from J, with 7 bases between. CDR3 length: 13 residues. Germline CDR1 and CDR2: SQVTM and ANQGSEA. CDR3 in DNA: TGCAGCGTTGCTCAACAGAACACCGGGGAGCTGTTTTTT. Its translation is CSVAQQNTGELFF.

This clonotype was found a few times. This chain joins TRBV6-2 or TRBV6-3 and TRBJ1-5; D perhaps matches TRBD1 (6 bases). Trimming left V 6 bases short and J 0 bases short, with 12 bases between. This CDR3 has 15 amino acids. CDR1 MNHEY and CDR2 SVGEGT come from the germline V gene. Here the CDR3 reads CASSSDRTSNQPQHF. DNA of the CDR3: TGTGCCAGCAGCTCCGACAGGACTAGCAATCAGCCCCAGCATTTT.

This clonotype was observed a few times. The chain is built from TRBV27 and TRBJ2-3, with 12 nucleotides matching TRBD2. The length of the CDR3 is 14 residues. Per germline, CDR1 MNHEY and CDR2 SMNVEV (reference sequence). V gave up 7 bases and J gave up 5 bases; unmatched junction bases: 4. CDR3 sequence: CASNKGLAGDTQYF. CDR3 nucleotides: TGTGCCAGCAATAAGGGACTAGCGGGAGATACGCAGTATTTT.

The rearrangement joins TRBV29-1 to TRBJ2-2; 8 bases line up with TRBD2. The CDR3 consists of 13 residues. The V gene's germline CDR1 is SQVTM and CDR2 ANQGSEA. The CDR3 DNA reads as TGCCTTTCAGGGACTAGACACACCGGGGAGCTGTTTTTT. It encodes CLSGTRHTGELFF.

This sequence joins TRBV4-3 and TRBJ2-5; D unresolved. CDR1 and CDR2 (germline): LGHNA, YSLEER. CDR3 length: 14 residues. V lost 3 bases, J lost 3 bases, and 11 bases lay in between. CDR3 sequence (DNA): TGCGCCAGCAGCCACGGACCTGGGGAAGAGACCCAGTACTTC. Translation: CASSHGPGEETQYF.

This clonotype was seen a few times. V gene TRBV7-9 combines with J gene TRBJ2-7; TRBD2 aligns across 9 bases. Germline assignment: CDR1 SEHNR and CDR2 FQNEAQ (reference sequence). Trimming at V came to 6 bases and at J to 3 bases, leaving 9 bases not matched to a gene. The CDR3 has 15 amino acids. The CDR3 coding sequence is TGTGCCAGCAGTTGGACTAGCGAGTCGGTCTACGAGCAGTACTTC. It translates to CASSWTSESVYEQYF.

There are a few counts of this clonotype. The rearrangement uses TRBV9 and TRBJ1-1; 8 bases agree with TRBD1. This CDR3 contains 19 residues. CDR1 SGDLS and CDR2 YYNGEE come from the germline V gene. V lost 3 bases and J lost 0; bases outside the gene matches: 16. The CDR3 loop reads CASSGGRGPISLMNTEAFF. CDR3 bases: TGTGCCAGCAGCGGAGGCAGGGGGCCCATCTCATTGATGAACACTGAAGCTTTCTTT.

This clonotype turned up a few times. J is TRBJ2-5 and V is TRBV11-2; the match to TRBD2 covers 15 bases. Germline CDR1 SGHAT, CDR2 FQNNGV. Trimming removed 5 bases from V and 1 base from J; junction bases left unmatched: 8. CDR3 length: 18 residues. The CDR3 protein is CASSVGLAGGPVQETQYF. CDR3 sequence (DNA): TGTGCCAGCAGCGTAGGACTAGCGGGGGGGCCCGTCCAAGAGACCCAGTACTTC.

This clonotype was observed at least ten times. The CDR3 region is CATSRVGLGANVLTF. Written as DNA, the CDR3 is TGTGCCACCAGCAGAGTGGGACTTGGGGCCAACGTCCTGACTTTC. The chain has TRBV15 and TRBJ2-6, with a weak D call TRBD2 (6 bases). Germline CDR1 LNHNV, CDR2 YYDKDF (reference sequence). The CDR3 runs to 15 residues. V lost 1 base, J lost 3 bases, and 7 bases lay in between.

This clonotype was counted only a few times. The V call is TRBV3-1, the J call TRBJ2-1, with D possibly being TRBD1 (6 bases). In germline, CDR1 is LGHDT, CDR2 YNNKEL (reference sequence). Trimming stripped 3 bases from V and 7 bases from J, with 13 bases between. CDR3 length: 14 amino acids. The CDR3 loop reads CASSHKDSRNEQFF. As DNA, the CDR3 is TGTGCCAGCAGCCATAAGGACAGTAGGAATGAGCAGTTCTTC.

The genes are TRBV10-3 and TRBJ2-2; 12 positions agree with TRBD1. CDR3 length: 18 residues. J gave up 2 bases and V 0 bases, and 4 bases lay outside the gene matches. Germline V lookup: CDR1 ENHRY, CDR2 SYGVKD. The DNA for the CDR3 is TGTGCCATCAGTGAGTCTGCGGGACAGGGGGCCAACACCGGGGAGCTGTTTTTT. This translates into CAISESAGQGANTGELFF.

This clonotype has more than one count but fewer than ten. The genes are TRBV6-1 and TRBJ1-1; the D gene is possibly TRBD1 (5 bases). The CDR3 loop spans 16 amino acids. Between the trimmed V and J ends, which lost 6 bases and 6 bases, there was a span of 23 bases. Germline V CDR1 and CDR2: MNHNS, SASEGT. The CDR3 coding sequence is TGTGCCAGCAGGAAGTCCTGGGGCGGCGGAAGGTCTGAAGCTTTCTTT. Protein sequence: CASRKSWGGGRSEAFF.

The rearrangement uses TRBV29-1 and TRBJ2-5; D not resolved. The CDR3 extends over 13 amino acids. Germline V gene data show CDR1 as SQVTM and CDR2 as ANQGSEA. The germline V and J ends were trimmed by 1 base and 7 bases, with 13 bases remaining between them. Here the CDR3 reads CSVEVGNLGTQYF. In DNA, the CDR3 is TGCAGCGTTGAAGTGGGGAATCTTGGGACCCAGTACTTC.

The table lists this clonotype with a few counts. The V call is TRBV5-1, the J call TRBJ1-1; 9 bases agree with TRBD1. The CDR3 has 15 amino acids. Per the germline V gene, CDR1 is SGHRS and CDR2 is YFSETQ. The ends lost 4 bases at V and 0 bases at J; junction bases unmatched: 4. As DNA, the CDR3 is TGCGCCAGCAGCCGGGACAGGGTCATGAACACTGAAGCTTTCTTT. Amino acids: CASSRDRVMNTEAFF.

This clonotype was detected many times. The rearrangement links TRBV29-1 to TRBJ2-1, with 8 nucleotides matching TRBD1. The junction had 5 bases not matched to a gene; V was cut back by 2 bases and J by 5 bases. From germline, CDR1 is SQVTM and CDR2 ANQGSEA. The CDR3 covers 14 residues. CDR3 nucleotides: TGCAGCGTTGAACAGGGGGCGGGGAACAATGAGCAGTTCTTC. Translating gives CSVEQGAGNNEQFF.